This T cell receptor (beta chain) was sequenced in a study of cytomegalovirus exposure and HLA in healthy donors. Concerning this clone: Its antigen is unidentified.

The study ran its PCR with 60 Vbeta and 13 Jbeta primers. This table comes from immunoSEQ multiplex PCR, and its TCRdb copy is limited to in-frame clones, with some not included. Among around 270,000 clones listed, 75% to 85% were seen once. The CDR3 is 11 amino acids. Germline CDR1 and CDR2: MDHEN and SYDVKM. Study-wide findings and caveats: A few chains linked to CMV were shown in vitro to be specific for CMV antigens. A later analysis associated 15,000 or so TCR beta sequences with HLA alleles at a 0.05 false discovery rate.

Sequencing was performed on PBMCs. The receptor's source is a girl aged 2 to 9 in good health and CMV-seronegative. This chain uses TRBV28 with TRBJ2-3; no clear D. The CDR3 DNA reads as TGTGCTACGCTGGGCGAAGATACGCAGTATTTT. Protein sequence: CATLGEDTQYF.